This TCR beta chain was identified in a study of T cells after yellow fever vaccination. Study-wide results and caveats: After the booster, approximately 95% of CD4 and 88% of CD8 primary-response clones were re-detected.

TCR cDNA was made by 5'RACE template switching, adding a universal primer site and UMIs. In TCRdb, the 5' RACE reads were re-called with MiXCR into one record per CDR3 protein. The sample holds around 310,000 distinct CDR3 sequences; roughly 3.5% are singletons and the top ten take around 24%. This clonotype has a count of ten or more. Its specificity is not known. The source was PBMCs, collected on the day of the yellow fever booster vaccination. The sequence came from a man aged 18 to 29 who received the YFV17D yellow fever vaccine.

Written as DNA, the CDR3 is TGTGCCAGCAGCCCGCTCGGGAATTCACCCCTCCACTTT. It is translated as CASSPLGNSPLHF. The chain recombines TRBV7-9 with TRBJ1-6; unclear D gene. The CDR3 runs 13 residues. Germline values: CDR1 SEHNR, CDR2 FQNEAQ (reference sequence). Trimming cost V 5 bases and J 7 bases, with 9 bases left between them.